The clone carrying this T cell receptor beta chain was counted a few times. Its matching antigen is unknown. Every donor contributed about 10 milliliters of peripheral blood by blood draw. Every sample had a minimum of 6.5 million PBMCs isolated. This sample is drawn from a study of blood T cells in healthy people across ages. Findings and caveats of the study: Naive T cell percentage strongly correlated with TCR beta diversity.

The V gene end was trimmed by 1 base and the J gene end by 5 bases; junction bases not matched to a gene: 1. The CDR3 loop spans 14 amino acids. Germline-derived CDR1 and CDR2 are MNHNY and SVGAGI (reference sequence). The authors ran a second PCR of roughly 6 to 12 cycles using a sample-barcoded 5' primer and a J-beta primer mix. At least 2.5 million CDR3-containing paired-end reads were obtained per sample. TCRdb recomputed calls from the 5' RACE reads with MiXCR, one row per CDR3 protein. The sample yields 800,000 to 900,000 distinct CDR3 sequences, roughly 60% seen once. V gene TRBV6-6 combines with J gene TRBJ1-4; TRBD1 matches at 7 bases. The specimen was blood. This TCR derives from a man aged 25 to 40 in good health. CDR3 in amino acids: CASSYWDRNEKLFF. The CDR3, as DNA: TGTGCCAGCAGTTACTGGGACAGAAATGAAAAACTGTTTTTT.